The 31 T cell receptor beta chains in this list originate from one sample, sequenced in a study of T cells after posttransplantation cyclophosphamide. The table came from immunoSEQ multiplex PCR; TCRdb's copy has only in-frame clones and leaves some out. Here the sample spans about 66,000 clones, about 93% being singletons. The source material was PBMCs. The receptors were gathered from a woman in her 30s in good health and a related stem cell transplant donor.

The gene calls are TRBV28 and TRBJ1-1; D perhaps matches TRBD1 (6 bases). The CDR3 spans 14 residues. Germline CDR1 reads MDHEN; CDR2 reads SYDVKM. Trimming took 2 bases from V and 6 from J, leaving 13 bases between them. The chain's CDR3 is CASSLIFRGAEAFF. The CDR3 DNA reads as TGTGCCAGCAGTTTAATCTTTAGGGGGGCTGAAGCTTTCTTT.

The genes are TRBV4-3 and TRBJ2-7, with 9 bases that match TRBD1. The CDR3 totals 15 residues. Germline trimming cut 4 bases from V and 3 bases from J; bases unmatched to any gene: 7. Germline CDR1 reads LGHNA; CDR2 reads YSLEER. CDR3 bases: TGCGCCAGCAGCCGACTGGGACAGGGCCTCTACGAGCAGTACTTC. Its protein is CASSRLGQGLYEQYF.

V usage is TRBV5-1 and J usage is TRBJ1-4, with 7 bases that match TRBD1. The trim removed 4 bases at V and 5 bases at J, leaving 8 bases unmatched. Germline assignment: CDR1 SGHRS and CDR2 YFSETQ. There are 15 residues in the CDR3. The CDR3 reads CASSPYGTANEKLFF. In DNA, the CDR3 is TGCGCCAGCAGCCCCTATGGGACAGCGAATGAAAAACTGTTTTTT.

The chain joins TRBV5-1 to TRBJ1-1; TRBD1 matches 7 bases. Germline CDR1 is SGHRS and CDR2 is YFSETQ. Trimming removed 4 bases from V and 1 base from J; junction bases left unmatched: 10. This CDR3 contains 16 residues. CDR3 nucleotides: TGCGCCAGCAGCCGCCGACAGGGTAGAGGGAACACTGAAGCTTTCTTT. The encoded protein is CASSRRQGRGNTEAFF. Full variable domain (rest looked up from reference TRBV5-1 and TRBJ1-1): KAGVTQTPRYLIKTRGQQVTLSCSPISGHRSVSWYQQTPGQGLQFLFEYFSETQRNKGNFPGRFSGRQFSNSRSEMNVSTLELGDSALYLCASSRRQGRGNTEAFFGQGTRLTVV.

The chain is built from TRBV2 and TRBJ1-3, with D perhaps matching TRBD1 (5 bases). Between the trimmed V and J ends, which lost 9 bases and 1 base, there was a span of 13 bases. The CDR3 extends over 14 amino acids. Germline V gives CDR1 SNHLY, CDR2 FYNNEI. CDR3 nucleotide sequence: TGTGCCAGTATTTGGGGGACTTCTGGAAACACCATATATTTT. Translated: CASIWGTSGNTIYF.

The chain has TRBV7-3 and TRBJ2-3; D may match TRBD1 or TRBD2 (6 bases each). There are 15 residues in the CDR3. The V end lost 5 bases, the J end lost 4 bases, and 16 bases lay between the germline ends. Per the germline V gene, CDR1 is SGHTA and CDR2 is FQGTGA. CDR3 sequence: CASSTLGGWADTQYF. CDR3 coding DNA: TGTGCCAGCAGCACTTTAGGGGGGTGGGCAGATACGCAGTATTTT. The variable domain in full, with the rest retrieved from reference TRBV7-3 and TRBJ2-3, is GAGVSQTPSNKVTEKGKYVELRCDPISGHTALYWYRQSLGQGPEFLIYFQGTGAADDSGLPNDRFFAVRPEGSVSTLKIQRTERGDSAVYLCASSTLGGWADTQYFGPGTRLTVL.

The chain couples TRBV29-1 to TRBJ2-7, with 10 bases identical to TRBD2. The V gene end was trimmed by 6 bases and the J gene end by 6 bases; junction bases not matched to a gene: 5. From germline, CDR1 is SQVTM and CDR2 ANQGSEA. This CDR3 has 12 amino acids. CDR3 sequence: CSVQRGGREQYF. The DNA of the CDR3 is TGCAGCGTACAGCGGGGGGGCCGCGAGCAGTACTTC.

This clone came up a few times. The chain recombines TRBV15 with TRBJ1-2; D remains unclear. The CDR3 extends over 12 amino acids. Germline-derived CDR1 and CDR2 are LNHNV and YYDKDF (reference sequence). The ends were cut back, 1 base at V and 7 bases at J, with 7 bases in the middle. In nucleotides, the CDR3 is TGTGCCACCAGCAGAGGGGAGACTGGCTACACCTTC. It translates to CATSRGETGYTF.

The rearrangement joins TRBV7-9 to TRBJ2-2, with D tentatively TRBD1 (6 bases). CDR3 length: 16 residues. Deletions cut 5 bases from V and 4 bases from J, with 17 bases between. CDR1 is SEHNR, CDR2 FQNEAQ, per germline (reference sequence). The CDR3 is CASSTEKQGPTGELFF. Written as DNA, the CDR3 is TGTGCCAGCAGCACCGAAAAACAGGGACCCACCGGGGAGCTGTTTTTT.

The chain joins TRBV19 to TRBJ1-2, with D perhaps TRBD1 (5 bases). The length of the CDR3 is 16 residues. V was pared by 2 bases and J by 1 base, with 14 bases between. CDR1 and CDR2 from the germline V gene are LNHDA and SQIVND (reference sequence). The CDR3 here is CASSIQGGALNYGYTF. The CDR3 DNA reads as TGTGCCAGTAGTATACAGGGAGGAGCACTTAACTATGGCTACACCTTC.

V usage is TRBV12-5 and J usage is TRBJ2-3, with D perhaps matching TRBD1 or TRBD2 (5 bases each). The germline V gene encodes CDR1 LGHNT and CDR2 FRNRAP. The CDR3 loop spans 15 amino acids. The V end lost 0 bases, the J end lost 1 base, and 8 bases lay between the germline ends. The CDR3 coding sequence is TGTGCTAGTGGTTTGGTACGGGGCCGCACAGATACGCAGTATTTT. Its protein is CASGLVRGRTDTQYF.

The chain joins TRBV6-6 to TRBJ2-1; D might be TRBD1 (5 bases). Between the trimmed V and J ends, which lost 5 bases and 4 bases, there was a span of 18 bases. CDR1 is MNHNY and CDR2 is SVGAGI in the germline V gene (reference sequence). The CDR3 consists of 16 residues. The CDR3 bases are TGTGCCAGCAGTAAACGCGGCCTTGGGGCATACAATGAGCAGTTCTTC. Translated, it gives CASSKRGLGAYNEQFF.

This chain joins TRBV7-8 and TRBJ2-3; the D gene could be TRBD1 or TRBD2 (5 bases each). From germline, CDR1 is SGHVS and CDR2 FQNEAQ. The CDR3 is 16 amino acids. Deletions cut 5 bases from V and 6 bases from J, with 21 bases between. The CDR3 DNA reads TGTGCCAGCAGCGCGGGCCGGGACCCCGAAGGGGATACGCAGTATTTT. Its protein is CASSAGRDPEGDTQYF. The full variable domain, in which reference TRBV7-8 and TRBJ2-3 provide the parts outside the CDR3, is GAGVSQSPRYKVAKRGQDVALRCDPISGHVSLFWYQQALGQGPEFLTYFQNEAQLDKSGLPSDRFFAERPEGSVSTLKIQRTQQEDSAVYLCASSAGRDPEGDTQYFGPGTRLTVL.

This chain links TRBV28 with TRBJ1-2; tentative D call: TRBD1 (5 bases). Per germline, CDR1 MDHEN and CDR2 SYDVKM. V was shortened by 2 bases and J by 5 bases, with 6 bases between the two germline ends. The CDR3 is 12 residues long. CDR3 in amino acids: CASSLRGYGYTF. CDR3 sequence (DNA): TGTGCCAGCAGTTTACGGGGGTATGGCTACACCTTC.

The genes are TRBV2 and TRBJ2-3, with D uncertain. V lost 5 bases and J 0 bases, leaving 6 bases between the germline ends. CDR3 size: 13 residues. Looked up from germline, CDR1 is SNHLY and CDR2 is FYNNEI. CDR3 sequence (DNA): TGTGCCAGCAGTCGACTTAGCACAGATACGCAGTATTTT. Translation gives CASSRLSTDTQYF.

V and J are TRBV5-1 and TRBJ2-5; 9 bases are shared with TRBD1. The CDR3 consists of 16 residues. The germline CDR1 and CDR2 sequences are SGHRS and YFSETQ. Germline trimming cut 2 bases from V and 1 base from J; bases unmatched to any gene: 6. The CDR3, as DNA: TGCGCCAGCAGCTTAGGACAGGGGATTGTCCAAGAGACCCAGTACTTC. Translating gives CASSLGQGIVQETQYF.

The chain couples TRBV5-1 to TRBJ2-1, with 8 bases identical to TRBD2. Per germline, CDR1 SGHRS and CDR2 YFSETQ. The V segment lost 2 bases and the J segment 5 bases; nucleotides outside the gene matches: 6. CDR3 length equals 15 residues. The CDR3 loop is CASSFAGGPNNEQFF. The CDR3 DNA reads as TGCGCCAGCAGCTTTGCGGGGGGCCCAAACAATGAGCAGTTCTTC.

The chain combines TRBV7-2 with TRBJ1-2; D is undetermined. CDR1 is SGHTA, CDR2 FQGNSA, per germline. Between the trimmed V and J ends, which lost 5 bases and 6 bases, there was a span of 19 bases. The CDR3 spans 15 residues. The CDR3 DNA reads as TGTGCCAGCAGCCCAGGTCCCCCCTTTCTGGATGGCTACACCTTC. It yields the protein CASSPGPPFLDGYTF.

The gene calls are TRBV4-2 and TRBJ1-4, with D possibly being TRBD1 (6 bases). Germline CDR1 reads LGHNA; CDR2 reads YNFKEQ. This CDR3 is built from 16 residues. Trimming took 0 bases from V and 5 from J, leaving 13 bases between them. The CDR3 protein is CASSQDGGPKNEKLFF. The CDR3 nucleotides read TGTGCCAGCAGCCAAGATGGGGGGCCGAAAAATGAAAAACTGTTTTTT.

The CDR3 DNA reads TGTGCCAGTAGTTTGGACATCCTCTACGAGCAGTACTTC. Its translation is CASSLDILYEQYF. The chain links TRBV19 to TRBJ2-7, with D possibly matching TRBD1 (5 bases). Looked up from germline, CDR1 is LNHDA and CDR2 is SQIVND (reference sequence). With 5 bases removed from V and 3 bases from J, the gap between germline ends came to 11 bases. This CDR3 spans 13 amino acids.

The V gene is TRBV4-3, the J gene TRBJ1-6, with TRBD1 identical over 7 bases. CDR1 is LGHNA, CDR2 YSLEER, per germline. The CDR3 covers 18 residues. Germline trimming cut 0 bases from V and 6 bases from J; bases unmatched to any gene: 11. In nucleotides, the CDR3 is TGCGCCAGCAGCCAAGACCCCTCCAGACAGGGTACTAATTCACCCCTCCACTTT. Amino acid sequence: CASSQDPSRQGTNSPLHF.

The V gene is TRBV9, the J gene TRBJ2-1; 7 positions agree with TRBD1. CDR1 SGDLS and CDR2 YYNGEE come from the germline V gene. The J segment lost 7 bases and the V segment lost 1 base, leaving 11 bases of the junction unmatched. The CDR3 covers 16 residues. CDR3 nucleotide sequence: TGTGCCAGCAGCGTAAGTTCGAGGGGGCGGCGGAATGAGCAGTTCTTC. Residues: CASSVSSRGRRNEQFF.

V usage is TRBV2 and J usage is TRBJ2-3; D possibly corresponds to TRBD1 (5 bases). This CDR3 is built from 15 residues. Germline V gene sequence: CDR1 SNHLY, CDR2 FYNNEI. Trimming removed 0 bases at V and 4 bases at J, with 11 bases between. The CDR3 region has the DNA TGTGCCAGCAGTGAAGCGCAGGGTCGGGCAGATACGCAGTATTTT. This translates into CASSEAQGRADTQYF.

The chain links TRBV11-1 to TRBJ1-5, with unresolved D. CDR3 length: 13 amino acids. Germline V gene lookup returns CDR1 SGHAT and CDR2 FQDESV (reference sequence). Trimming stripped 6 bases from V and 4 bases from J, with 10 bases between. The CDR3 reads CASSGGINQPQHF. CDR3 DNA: TGTGCCAGCAGTGGCGGGATAAATCAGCCCCAGCATTTT.

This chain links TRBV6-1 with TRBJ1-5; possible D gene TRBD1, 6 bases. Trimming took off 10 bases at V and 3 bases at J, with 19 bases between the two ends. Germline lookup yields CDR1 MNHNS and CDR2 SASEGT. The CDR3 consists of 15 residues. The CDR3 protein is CATKRGHGANQPQHF. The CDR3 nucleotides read TGTGCCACCAAAAGGGGACACGGGGCCAATCAGCCCCAGCATTTT.

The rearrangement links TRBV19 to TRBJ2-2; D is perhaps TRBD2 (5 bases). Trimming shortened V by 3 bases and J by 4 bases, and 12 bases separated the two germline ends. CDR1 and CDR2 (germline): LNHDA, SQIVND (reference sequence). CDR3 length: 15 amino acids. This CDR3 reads CASSIWTGSTGELFF. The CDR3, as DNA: TGTGCCAGTAGTATCTGGACTGGTAGCACCGGGGAGCTGTTTTTT.

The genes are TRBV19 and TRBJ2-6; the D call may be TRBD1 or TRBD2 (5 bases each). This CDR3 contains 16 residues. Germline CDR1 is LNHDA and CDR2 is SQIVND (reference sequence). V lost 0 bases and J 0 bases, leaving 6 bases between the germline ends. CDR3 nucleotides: TGTGCCAGTAGTATAGATGGGGGCTCTGGGGCCAACGTCCTGACTTTC. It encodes CASSIDGGSGANVLTF.

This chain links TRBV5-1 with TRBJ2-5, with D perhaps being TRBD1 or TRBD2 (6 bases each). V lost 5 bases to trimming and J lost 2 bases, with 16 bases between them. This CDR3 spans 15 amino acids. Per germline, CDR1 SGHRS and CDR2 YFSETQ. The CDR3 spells CASSYSGARQETQYF. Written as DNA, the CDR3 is TGCGCCAGCAGTTATTCGGGGGCAAGACAAGAGACCCAGTACTTC.

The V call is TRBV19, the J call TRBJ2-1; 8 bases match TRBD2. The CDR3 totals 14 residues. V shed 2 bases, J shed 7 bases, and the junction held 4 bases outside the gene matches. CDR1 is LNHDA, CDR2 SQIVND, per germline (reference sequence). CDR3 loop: CASSIWGLVNEQFF. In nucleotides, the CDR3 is TGTGCCAGTAGTATATGGGGACTAGTGAATGAGCAGTTCTTC.

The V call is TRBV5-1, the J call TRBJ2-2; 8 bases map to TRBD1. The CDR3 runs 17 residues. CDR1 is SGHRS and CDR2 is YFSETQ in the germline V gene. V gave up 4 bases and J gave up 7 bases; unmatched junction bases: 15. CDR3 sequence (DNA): TGCGCCAGCAGCACGCGCCGACAGGGGTTCTTTGTCGGGGAGCTGTTTTTT. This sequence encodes CASSTRRQGFFVGELFF.

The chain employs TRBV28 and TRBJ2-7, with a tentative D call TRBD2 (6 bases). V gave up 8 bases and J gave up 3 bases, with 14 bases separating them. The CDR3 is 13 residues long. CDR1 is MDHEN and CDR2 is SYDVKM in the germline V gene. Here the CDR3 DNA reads TGTGCCAGCCGCAAGTCTAGCGACTACGAGCAGTACTTC. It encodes CASRKSSDYEQYF.